The 2 T cell receptor beta chains given below trace back to one sample, sequenced in a study of control samples from healthy donors and cancer patients. The repertoire was sequenced with immunoSEQ multiplex PCR; TCRdb's copy has only in-frame clones and lacks some. This sample has under 150,000 clones, with under 90% found just once. The sample comprised PBMCs. The receptor source for this set is a man aged 50 or older with head and neck cancer.

The chain employs TRBV30 and TRBJ2-1; 7 nucleotides line up with TRBD1. From germline, CDR1 is GTSNPN and CDR2 SVGIG (reference sequence). This CDR3 has 12 amino acids. Trimming removed 5 bases from V and 7 bases from J; junction bases left unmatched: 5. The CDR3, as DNA: TGTGCCTGGTCGACAGGGAGTAATGAGCAGTTCTTC. It encodes CAWSTGSNEQFF.

The CDR3 DNA follows: TGTGCCAGCAGTTCCAGGTCGGAAGCTGAAGCTTTCTTT. Its protein is CASSSRSEAEAFF. The genes are TRBV2 and TRBJ1-1; D remains ambiguous. V lost 5 bases and J 6 bases, leaving 13 bases between the germline ends. This CDR3 is built from 13 residues. Germline V gene lookup returns CDR1 SNHLY and CDR2 FYNNEI.